Sequencing of this T cell receptor (beta chain) was carried out in a study of blood T cell repertoires in COVID-19. In the study overall: Donors in the United States, Italy and Spain gave samples during acute or convalescent COVID-19.

As originally analysed: Amplified reference gene primers provided the basis for estimating nucleated cell counts. Sequencing used immunoSEQ multiplex PCR; TCRdb keeps in-frame clones, though not all of them. V and J calls and clone size are given by that table; D and trimming were obtained from the DNA. Found here are roughly 45,000 clones, more than 75% of them singletons; the top ten hold approximately 6%. The origin of this receptor is a woman aged 55 to 70 with acute or convalescent COVID-19. The sequenced sample consisted of peripheral blood.

CDR3 sequence (DNA): TGCGCCAGCAGCCGCGGAGGGCTAAACACTGAAGCTTTCTTT. Amino acids: CASSRGGLNTEAFF. This chain links TRBV4-3 with TRBJ1-1; D is unresolved. Trimming left V 4 bases short and J 2 bases short, with 11 bases between. Germline V gives CDR1 LGHNA, CDR2 YSLEER. The CDR3 loop spans 14 amino acids.